The entry below describes one TCR beta chain. Generated by immunoSEQ multiplex PCR, the TCRdb table keeps only in-frame clones and is missing some. The top ten hold nearly 5.5% of the sample, which has more than 50,000 clones, approximately 85% seen once. This record belongs to a study of control samples from healthy donors and cancer patients. This CDR3 contains 14 residues. Germline V gene lookup returns CDR1 SGHAT and CDR2 FQNNGV. V lost 8 bases and J 7 bases, leaving 17 bases between the germline ends. The genes are TRBV11-2 and TRBJ1-4, with D hard to call. This receptor was obtained from a man aged 40-50 years in good health. Source material: blood. CDR3 residues: CASSPTRNGEKLFF. The CDR3 DNA is TGTGCCAGCTCCCCTACCCGTAACGGTGAAAAACTGTTTTTT.